This T cell receptor (beta chain) was found in a study of blood T cell repertoires in COVID-19. Study in general: The United States, Italy and Spain were the sources of the acute and convalescent COVID-19 samples. Sources were T cells, B-cell-depleted T cells, or PBMCs; the material itself was cDNA or gDNA.

Per the germline V gene, CDR1 is WNHNN and CDR2 is SYGVQD (reference sequence). CDR3 size: 13 residues. The germline V and J ends were trimmed by 2 bases and 10 bases, with 14 bases remaining between them. TCRdb keeps only in-frame clones here, not all; method: immunoSEQ multiplex PCR. The sample carries 180,000 or so clones, about 85% recorded once. The sequence came from a woman aged 55-70 years with acute or convalescent COVID-19. The sequenced sample consisted of peripheral blood. The rearrangement uses TRBV10-1 and TRBJ1-2; D is possibly TRBD1 (6 bases). Here the CDR3 DNA reads TGCGCCAGCAGTGAGGATTTGGACAGCTCCTACACCTTC. Translation: CASSEDLDSSYTF.